Listed here are 31 T cell receptor beta chains from one sample, sequenced in a study of CD8+CD57+ T cells in acquired aplastic anemia. For CDR3 and TCR beta VDJ profiling, genomic DNA was the template used. In TCRdb, the reads were re-called with MiXCR into one record per CDR3 protein. The data hold about 190,000 distinct CDR3 sequences, with around 50% observed a single time. The sample taken for sequencing was sorted CD4+, CD8+, or CD8+CD57+ T cells (not recorded which) from PBMCs. Every receptor here comes from a human donor in good health, serving as a control.

This clonotype was observed at least ten times. The chain is built from TRBV25-1 and TRBJ2-3; D unresolved. CDR3 size: 13 residues. The germline V and J ends were trimmed by 6 bases and 0 bases, with 7 bases remaining between them. Germline CDR1 reads MGHDK; CDR2 reads SYGVNS. CDR3 residues: CASRADSTDTQYF. CDR3 bases: TGTGCCAGCAGGGCAGACAGCACAGATACGCAGTATTTT.

In this sample, this clonotype turned up many times. The rearrangement links TRBV19 to TRBJ2-1; 8 positions agree with TRBD1. The V gene end was trimmed by 3 bases and the J gene end by 6 bases; junction bases not matched to a gene: 7. CDR1 is LNHDA and CDR2 is SQIVND in the germline V gene (reference sequence). The CDR3 contains 15 residues. In DNA, the CDR3 is TGTGCCAGTAGTATCCAGGGGGCAATCGGCAATGAGCAGTTCTTC. This gives the protein CASSIQGAIGNEQFF.

The CDR3 DNA follows: TGTGCCAGCTCACCACCGGAAGGGACCCAGTACTTC. The encoded protein is CASSPPEGTQYF. The genes are TRBV18 and TRBJ2-5; D remains ambiguous. The germline V gene has CDR1 KGHSH and CDR2 LQKENI. The CDR3 loop spans 12 amino acids. V was trimmed by 0 bases and J by 7 bases, leaving 6 bases between them.

Of note for this clonotype: A read error may produce the germline difference seen at one junction end. This rearrangement joins TRBV6-1 to TRBJ1-4; D gene unclear. This CDR3 has 15 amino acids. Germline V CDR1 and CDR2: MNHNS, SASEGT. CDR3 bases: TGTGCCAGCAGTGATGCCCACGGTACTAATGGAAAACTGTTTTTT. Translating gives CASSDAHGTNGKLFF.

The genes are TRBV7-9 and TRBJ2-7; D not certain. CDR1 and CDR2 (germline): SEHNR, FQNEAQ (reference sequence). The CDR3 length is 14 residues. V was cut by 5 bases and J by 0 bases, with 11 bases left in between. For the CDR3, the DNA is TGTGCCAGCAGCGAGCCCACGAACTCCTACGAGCAGTACTTC. Translating it yields CASSEPTNSYEQYF.

This chain connects TRBV10-3 to TRBJ1-4, with D uncertain. The CDR3 spans 14 residues. Germline loops: CDR1 ENHRY, CDR2 SYGVKD. Trimming left V 10 bases short and J 10 bases short, with 22 bases between. DNA of the CDR3: TGTGCCAGCATGTATGCCTCTCGGACGGGAAAACTGTTTTTT. Translated: CASMYASRTGKLFF.

The rearrangement uses TRBV24-1 and TRBJ2-3; D might be TRBD2 (7 bases). V was trimmed by 6 bases and J by 0 bases, leaving 12 bases between them. The germline gives CDR1 KGHDR, CDR2 SFDVKD. The CDR3 loop spans 15 amino acids. CDR3 nucleotides: TGTGCCACCAGTTCGGGGGGCGTTAGCACAGATACGCAGTATTTT. Residues: CATSSGGVSTDTQYF.

The chain joins TRBV2 to TRBJ2-7; TRBD1 matches 10 bases. The V segment lost 1 base and the J segment 5 bases; nucleotides outside the gene matches: 5. Germline lookup yields CDR1 SNHLY and CDR2 FYNNEI. The CDR3 extends over 15 amino acids. CDR3 in DNA: TGTGCCAGCAGTGAAGAGGGGACAGGGGTCCACGAGCAGTACTTC. This encodes CASSEEGTGVHEQYF. The full variable domain, with the rest looked up from reference TRBV2 and TRBJ2-7, is EPEVTQTPSHQVTQMGQEVILRCVPISNHLYFYWYRQILGQKVEFLVSFYNNEISEKSEIFDDQFSVERPDGSNFTLKIRSTKLEDSAMYFCASSEEGTGVHEQYFGPGTRLTVT.

This chain joins TRBV19 and TRBJ2-7, with TRBD2 matching 9 bases. The V segment lost 3 bases and the J segment 2 bases; nucleotides outside the gene matches: 5. The CDR3 loop spans 15 amino acids. Germline V gives CDR1 LNHDA, CDR2 SQIVND (reference sequence). The CDR3 loop reads CASSIASGETYEQYF. The CDR3 DNA reads as TGTGCCAGTAGTATCGCTAGCGGGGAAACCTACGAGCAGTACTTC. The full variable domain, rest sourced from reference TRBV19 and TRBJ2-7, is DGGITQSPKYLFRKEGQNVTLSCEQNLNHDAMYWYRQDPGQGLRLIYYSQIVNDFQKGDIAEGYSVSREKKESFPLTVTSAQKNPTAFYLCASSIASGETYEQYFGPGTRLTVT.

This clonotype has more than one count but fewer than ten. The rearrangement uses TRBV28 and TRBJ2-3; 8 nucleotides align to TRBD2. With 3 bases clipped from V and 0 bases from J, the junction kept 8 bases outside the gene matches. CDR1 and CDR2 from the germline V gene are MDHEN and SYDVKM. There are 17 residues in the CDR3. The CDR3 here is CASSFASGSTSTDTQYF. For the CDR3, the DNA is TGTGCCAGCAGTTTTGCTAGCGGGTCCACCAGCACAGATACGCAGTATTTT. Full variable domain (missing parts from reference TRBV28 and TRBJ2-3): DVKVTQSSRYLVKRTGEKVFLECVQDMDHENMFWYRQDPGLGLRLIYFSYDVKMKEKGDIPEGYSVSREKKERFSLILESASTNQTSMYLCASSFASGSTSTDTQYFGPGTRLTVL.

The chain has TRBV2 and TRBJ1-2; 10 positions agree with TRBD1. The CDR3 loop spans 17 amino acids. Germline V gene sequence: CDR1 SNHLY, CDR2 FYNNEI. Trimming removed 6 bases from V and 6 bases from J; junction bases left unmatched: 16. This chain's CDR3 is CASSQRTGTGAYHGYTF. The CDR3, as DNA: TGTGCCAGCAGCCAGCGGACCGGGACAGGGGCCTATCATGGCTACACCTTC.

As concerns this clonotype: One end of the junction is discordant with germline, which a read error may explain. The chain recombines TRBV11-2 with TRBJ1-6, with D possibly being TRBD1 (6 bases). The CDR3 runs to 15 residues. Germline V gives CDR1 SGHAT, CDR2 FQNNGV. This CDR3 is CASSLRGRDNSHLHF. The CDR3 DNA follows: TGTGCCAGCAGCCTCAGGGGCCGGGATAATTCACACCTCCACTTT.

In this sample, this clonotype turned up a few times. The gene calls are TRBV18 and TRBJ1-1; 7 nucleotides agree with TRBD1. Trimming at V came to 4 bases and at J to 3 bases, leaving 8 bases not matched to a gene. The CDR3 has 15 residues. Germline CDR1 KGHSH, CDR2 LQKENI. The CDR3 sequence is CASSREGARDTEAFF. Written as DNA, the CDR3 is TGTGCCAGCTCACGGGAGGGGGCTAGGGACACTGAAGCTTTCTTT.

The sample holds many counts of this clonotype. The CDR3, as DNA: TGCAGTGCTAGCCCCGGGACAGTCAATGAAAAACTGTTTTTT. This sequence encodes CSASPGTVNEKLFF. The rearrangement joins TRBV20-1 to TRBJ1-4, with 7 bases matching TRBD1. The V and J ends lost 3 bases and 5 bases, in that order; junction bases with no gene match: 6. There are 14 residues in the CDR3. Germline V gene data show CDR1 as DFQATT and CDR2 as SNEGSKA (reference sequence).

This clonotype has at least ten counts. This CDR3 is CASSLGAGARNNEQFF. CDR3 bases: TGTGCCAGCAGCTTAGGGGCAGGGGCGCGCAACAATGAGCAGTTCTTC. This chain links TRBV7-9 with TRBJ2-1; D is perhaps TRBD1 (6 bases). V gave up 1 base and J gave up 5 bases, with 15 bases separating them. The CDR3 has 16 amino acids. Germline CDR1 reads SEHNR; CDR2 reads FQNEAQ (reference sequence).

The rearrangement links TRBV15 to TRBJ1-2; D ambiguous. Trimming took off 0 bases at V and 4 bases at J, with 9 bases between the two ends. This CDR3 region has 14 residues. CDR1 is LNHNV, CDR2 YYDKDF, per germline (reference sequence). Here the CDR3 reads CATSRDRLSYGYTF. The CDR3 coding sequence is TGTGCCACCAGCAGAGATAGGCTGAGCTATGGCTACACCTTC.

This clonotype was counted a single time. The chain uses TRBV7-2 and TRBJ2-3, with D perhaps TRBD2 (5 bases). Per the germline V gene, CDR1 is SGHTA and CDR2 is FQGNSA. Deletions cut 1 base from V and 2 bases from J, with 10 bases between. The CDR3 is 15 amino acids. CDR3 sequence: CASSLGAGLTDTQYF. CDR3 in DNA: TGTGCCAGCAGCTTAGGTGCGGGCCTCACAGATACGCAGTATTTT.

Comments on this clonotype: It is likely a read error, because the conserved phenylalanine at the end of the CDR3 is missing. V usage is TRBV10-3 and J usage is TRBJ2-2; tentatively, D is TRBD2 (7 bases). In germline, CDR1 is ENHRY, CDR2 SYGVKD. The CDR3 totals 15 residues. Trimming stripped 5 bases from V and 1 base from J, with 11 bases between. CDR3 amino acids: CAISPGGLNTGELFL. The CDR3 nucleotides are TGTGCCATCAGTCCCGGGGGGCTGAACACCGGGGAGCTGTTTCTT.

The table lists this clonotype with many counts. The chain is built from TRBV9 and TRBJ1-4; tentatively, D is TRBD1 (5 bases). The CDR3 is 15 residues long. Per the germline V gene, CDR1 is SGDLS and CDR2 is YYNGEE. V lost 0 bases to trimming and J lost 1 base, with 7 bases between them. The CDR3 nucleotides read TGTGCCAGCAGCGTAGGGGGGGGAACTAATGAAAAACTGTTTTTT. It translates to CASSVGGGTNEKLFF.

V gene TRBV2 combines with J gene TRBJ1-5; D possibly corresponds to TRBD1 (5 bases). Germline V gives CDR1 SNHLY, CDR2 FYNNEI. The CDR3 is 14 amino acids. V gave up 6 bases and J gave up 4 bases, with 13 bases separating them. CDR3 in amino acids: CASRLGPSNQPQHF. CDR3 DNA sequence: TGTGCCAGCAGACTGGGGCCCTCAAATCAGCCCCAGCATTTT.

V gene TRBV20-1 combines with J gene TRBJ1-5, with D unresolved. Germline CDR1 and CDR2: DFQATT and SNEGSKA (reference sequence). The CDR3 consists of 16 residues. V was pared by 1 base and J by 6 bases, with 19 bases between. CDR3 DNA: TGCAGTGCTAGAGGCGGCCTTTCACCAGAGGTTCAGCCCCAGCATTTT. It encodes CSARGGLSPEVQPQHF.

This clonotype occurred a few times. The rearrangement joins TRBV19 to TRBJ1-6; TRBD1 matches 11 bases. CDR3 size: 15 residues. V was clipped by 5 bases and J by 9 bases; unmatched bases: 6. Germline V CDR1 and CDR2: LNHDA, SQIVND (reference sequence). The CDR3 spells CASSPLGTGGSPLHF. The CDR3 coding sequence is TGTGCCAGTAGTCCCCTTGGGACAGGGGGTTCACCCCTCCACTTT.

This clonotype was detected only a few times. The CDR3 here is CSAEETITYRETQYF. The CDR3 DNA follows: TGCAGCGCCGAGGAGACCATCACCTACCGAGAGACCCAGTACTTC. The V gene is TRBV29-1, the J gene TRBJ2-5, with D uncertain. Trimming left V 7 bases short and J 4 bases short, with 22 bases between. The germline gives CDR1 SQVTM, CDR2 ANQGSEA. This CDR3 has 15 residues. Variable domain in full (rest from reference TRBV29-1 and TRBJ2-5): SAVISQKPSRDICQRGTSLTIQCQVDSQVTMMFWYRQQPGQSLTLIATANQGSEATYESGFVIDKFPISRPNLTFSTLTVSNMSPEDSSIYLCSAEETITYRETQYFGPGTRLLVL.

The rearrangement uses TRBV7-2 and TRBJ1-2; 12 nucleotides agree with TRBD1. This CDR3 comprises 18 residues. V was pared by 2 bases and J by 7 bases, with 14 bases of the junction left unmatched. The germline V gene encodes CDR1 SGHTA and CDR2 FQGNSA. CDR3 protein: CASSLLGPGQGALGGYTF. The CDR3 DNA is TGTGCCAGCAGCTTATTGGGCCCGGGACAGGGGGCGTTAGGTGGCTACACCTTC.

The table lists this clonotype with many counts. The rearrangement uses TRBV2 and TRBJ2-7; possible D gene TRBD1, 5 bases. In germline, CDR1 is SNHLY, CDR2 FYNNEI. The CDR3 is 12 amino acids. V was cut by 7 bases and J by 2 bases, with 9 bases left in between. The chain's CDR3 is CASNRITYEQYF. Written as DNA, the CDR3 is TGTGCCAGCAACAGGATCACCTACGAGCAGTACTTC. Drawing the rest from reference TRBV2 and TRBJ2-7, the complete variable domain is EPEVTQTPSHQVTQMGQEVILRCVPISNHLYFYWYRQILGQKVEFLVSFYNNEISEKSEIFDDQFSVERPDGSNFTLKIRSTKLEDSAMYFCASNRITYEQYFGPGTRLTVT.

This clonotype showed up many times. J is TRBJ2-5 and V is TRBV10-3; 7 bases fit TRBD2. The germline V gene has CDR1 ENHRY and CDR2 SYGVKD. The CDR3 covers 13 residues. V dropped 9 bases and J dropped 5; count of bases not matched to a gene: 9. CDR3 loop: CAIHRGEGETQYF. The CDR3 region has the DNA TGTGCCATTCACCGGGGGGAAGGGGAGACCCAGTACTTC.

This clonotype was seen a single time. The chain recombines TRBV15 with TRBJ2-5, with 7 bases aligning to TRBD1. The CDR3 covers 15 residues. Trimming took 1 base from V and 5 from J; bases not matched to a gene: 7. From germline, CDR1 is LNHNV and CDR2 YYDKDF (reference sequence). The CDR3 DNA sequence: TGTGCCACCAGCAGAGGAACAGGGGTCCGGGAGACCCAGTACTTC. Amino acid sequence: CATSRGTGVRETQYF.

The chain employs TRBV29-1 and TRBJ1-1; D gene uncertain. With 7 bases removed from V and 5 bases from J, the gap between germline ends came to 17 bases. CDR1 is SQVTM, CDR2 ANQGSEA, per germline. CDR3 size: 13 residues. The CDR3 DNA reads as TGCAGCGCTCTGGCGGTTCGAGGGACTGAAGCTTTCTTT. Its translation is CSALAVRGTEAFF.

The gene calls are TRBV9 and TRBJ2-7, with D perhaps TRBD1 or TRBD2 (7 bases each). The CDR3 spans 15 residues. V lost 4 bases and J 0 bases, leaving 14 bases between the germline ends. Germline CDR1 and CDR2: SGDLS and YYNGEE. CDR3 sequence (DNA): TGTGCCAGCAGCCCAGGGGGGGGGGACTCCTACGAGCAGTACTTC. Amino acid sequence: CASSPGGGDSYEQYF.

CDR3 in amino acids: CASRRDGSSSYEQYF. The CDR3 DNA reads TGTGCCAGCAGGCGGGACGGATCGTCCTCCTACGAGCAGTACTTC. The chain carries TRBV12-3 or TRBV12-4 and TRBJ2-7; tentative D call: TRBD2 (6 bases). Trimming removed 6 bases at V and 0 bases at J, with 15 bases between. This CDR3 has 15 residues.

The V call is TRBV20-1, the J call TRBJ2-7; 11 nucleotides align to TRBD2. The germline CDR1 and CDR2 sequences are DFQATT and SNEGSKA (reference sequence). This CDR3 spans 18 amino acids. The V gene end was trimmed by 0 bases and the J gene end by 3 bases; junction bases not matched to a gene: 13. DNA of the CDR3: TGCAGTGCTAGAGATTGGGGTCAGCTCACTAGCGGGGGCTACGAGCAGTACTTC. This sequence encodes CSARDWGQLTSGGYEQYF.